The next 6 T cell receptor beta chains were all read from a single sample in a study of shared clonotypes between healthy human individuals (dated by TCRdb to 2018 to 2020). Library prep was done by the immunoSEQ multiplex PCR assay. Entries here come from immuneACCESS through TCRdb and include only in-frame sequences with V and J called. Some clones fail to appear in such tables; in the studies checked, an unresolved V gene covers under half of the shortfall, and the cause of the remainder is unknown. The sample has 1,400,000 or so clones on record, approximately 98.5% of them singletons. The ten largest make up about 0.4% of the sample. Specimen: naive CD4+ T cells sorted from blood. Reading the label with the study, this specimen's cell subset or site is: CD45RA+ positively selected. These receptors were taken from a young man in good health.

Regarding this clone: In the same sample, other DNA sequences code for this CDR3. V gene TRBV7-6 combines with J gene TRBJ2-7; 10 nucleotides agree with TRBD2. Germline lookup yields CDR1 SGHVS and CDR2 FNYEAQ. The CDR3 spans 15 residues. V was pared by 0 bases and J by 3 bases, with 2 bases of the junction left unmatched. CDR3: CASSLAPSGSYEQYF. DNA of the CDR3: TGTGCCAGCAGCTTAGCTCCTAGCGGGAGCTACGAGCAGTACTTC.

This chain uses TRBV7-9 with TRBJ1-5; D uncertain. CDR3 size: 12 residues. Germline V gene sequence: CDR1 SEHNR, CDR2 FQNEAQ (reference sequence). V was trimmed by 7 bases and J by 4 bases, leaving 8 bases between them. CDR3 in DNA: TGTGCCAGCACCCTCGGGAATCAGCCCCAGCATTTT. It translates to CASTLGNQPQHF. The full variable domain, with the rest looked up from reference TRBV7-9 and TRBJ1-5, is DTGVSQNPRHKITKRGQNVTFRCDPISEHNRLYWYRQTLGQGPEFLTYFQNEAQLEKSRLLSDRFSAERPKGSFSTLEIQRTEQGDSAMYLCASTLGNQPQHFGDGTRLSIL.

This chain uses TRBV2 with TRBJ1-2; no clear D gene. This CDR3 comprises 14 residues. Germline values: CDR1 SNHLY, CDR2 FYNNEI. The V end lost 3 bases, the J end lost 1 base, and 9 bases lay between the germline ends. The CDR3 sequence: CASSDVGGNYGYTF. DNA for the CDR3: TGTGCCAGCAGTGATGTTGGCGGTAACTATGGCTACACCTTC. Full variable domain (rest looked up from reference TRBV2 and TRBJ1-2): EPEVTQTPSHQVTQMGQEVILRCVPISNHLYFYWYRQILGQKVEFLVSFYNNEISEKSEIFDDQFSVERPDGSNFTLKIRSTKLEDSAMYFCASSDVGGNYGYTFGSGTRLTVV.

The V gene is TRBV7-9, the J gene TRBJ2-4; D is uncertain. Germline values: CDR1 SEHNR, CDR2 FQNEAQ (reference sequence). V gave up 5 bases and J gave up 5 bases, with 13 bases separating them. This CDR3 spans 14 amino acids. The CDR3 nucleotides are TGTGCCAGCAGCCCAGCAGGTCTGGAAAACATTCAGTACTTC. Encoded protein: CASSPAGLENIQYF.

As DNA, the CDR3 is TGCGCCAGCAGTAGCGGGAGGGCCTACAATGAGCAGTTCTTC. Its translation: CASSSGRAYNEQFF. This sequence joins TRBV10-1 and TRBJ2-1; 10 bases agree with TRBD2. Germline V gene lookup returns CDR1 WNHNN and CDR2 SYGVQD (reference sequence). The V segment lost 5 bases and the J segment 2 bases; nucleotides outside the gene matches: 0. This CDR3 contains 14 residues.

This chain connects TRBV11-2 to TRBJ2-3; weak D call: TRBD1 (6 bases). This CDR3 region has 15 residues. Trimming stripped 1 base from V and 2 bases from J, with 10 bases between. From germline, CDR1 is SGHAT and CDR2 FQNNGV. The CDR3 is CASSLVGGSTDTQYF. As DNA, the CDR3 is TGTGCCAGCAGCTTAGTAGGGGGTTCCACAGATACGCAGTATTTT.